The 11 T cell receptor beta chains given below trace back to one sample, sequenced in a study of T cells in Graves' hyperthyroidism and ophthalmopathy. RNA transcripts gave rise to amplified TCR beta CDR3 regions. HTBI primers were the set used in a first-round RT-PCR of the TCR CDR3. TCRdb called the multiplex PCR reads again in MiXCR, with one record for every CDR3 protein. The data contain under 350,000 distinct CDR3 sequences, roughly an eighth of them seen just once; the ten biggest clones take up 34%. Sequenced material: blood. The source is a woman between 40 and 50 years old with Graves' ophthalmopathy.

This clonotype was found a few times. The chain is built from TRBV14 and TRBJ2-1; D is ambiguous. The CDR3 extends over 12 amino acids. Between the trimmed V and J ends, which lost 5 bases and 9 bases, there was a span of 11 bases. Germline loops: CDR1 SGHDN, CDR2 FVKESK. The CDR3 coding sequence is TGTGCCAGCAGCTACGTGATGGGTGAGCAGTTCTTC. This encodes CASSYVMGEQFF.

This clonotype was detected ten times or more. V usage is TRBV28 and J usage is TRBJ1-3; TRBD1 is a possible D gene (5 bases). This CDR3 is 15 amino acids long. V lost 5 bases to trimming and J lost 8 bases, with 19 bases between them. Per the germline V gene, CDR1 is MDHEN and CDR2 is SYDVKM. The CDR3 DNA follows: TGTGCCAGCAGTCTACCCCCGTCGGGGGGATACACCATATATTTT. The encoded protein is CASSLPPSGGYTIYF.

This chain connects TRBV5-6 to TRBJ1-4; D remains unclear. The V gene lost 3 bases and the J gene lost 8 bases, with 11 bases spanning the gap. Germline V CDR1 and CDR2: SGHDT, YYEEEE. The CDR3 consists of 13 residues. The CDR3 sequence: CASSSLAGEKLFF. The CDR3 DNA reads as TGTGCCAGCAGCTCCCTCGCGGGGGAAAAACTGTTTTTT.

This clonotype has just a few counts. The CDR3 nucleotides are TGTGCCAGCACTAGGGACCGGCGAGATACGCAGTATTTT. Its protein product is CASTRDRRDTQYF. This chain uses TRBV2 with TRBJ2-3; either TRBD1 or TRBD2 may fit D (5 bases each). The V end lost 7 bases, the J end lost 5 bases, and 13 bases lay between the germline ends. Germline-derived CDR1 and CDR2 are SNHLY and FYNNEI. The CDR3 runs 13 residues.

The genes are TRBV27 and TRBJ2-7, with 11 nucleotides matching TRBD2. The CDR3 is made up of 18 amino acids. Germline V lookup: CDR1 MNHEY, CDR2 SMNVEV (reference sequence). V lost 6 bases, J lost 0 bases, and 13 bases stayed unmatched. The CDR3 reads CASSPVGPTSGSSYEQYF. In DNA form, the CDR3 reads TGTGCCAGCAGCCCGGTTGGGCCCACTAGCGGGAGCTCCTACGAGCAGTACTTC.

To note about this clonotype: Since a much larger clone is just one base distant, this may be a read error. The rearrangement links TRBV18 to TRBJ1-4; TRBD1 aligns across 7 bases. V shed 4 bases and J 6 bases; nucleotides not matched to a gene: 2. From germline, CDR1 is KGHSH and CDR2 LQKENI. The CDR3 is 13 amino acids. CDR3 sequence: CASSQGQDEKLFF. The CDR3 DNA reads as TGTGCCAGCTCACAAGGACAGGATGAAAAACTGTTTTTT.

The sample holds a few counts of this clonotype. The chain uses TRBV2 and TRBJ2-7; D not resolved. This CDR3 is built from 14 residues. With 0 bases removed from V and 5 bases from J, the gap between germline ends came to 11 bases. Per the germline V gene, CDR1 is SNHLY and CDR2 is FYNNEI. For the CDR3, the DNA is TGTGCCAGCAGTGAAGCAGGAACTTTCAACGAGCAGTACTTC. Encoded protein: CASSEAGTFNEQYF.

This clonotype was seen more than once but under ten times. CDR3 sequence reads: CASRPRMQGGPFNYGYTF. CDR3 bases: TGTGCCAGCCGCCCCCGAATGCAGGGGGGCCCCTTTAACTATGGCTACACCTTC. The chain is built from TRBV3-1 and TRBJ1-2; TRBD1 aligns across 7 bases. Germline V gene lookup returns CDR1 LGHDT and CDR2 YNNKEL (reference sequence). The CDR3 spans 18 residues. The V and J ends lost 8 bases and 1 base, in that order; junction bases with no gene match: 19. The full variable domain, with the rest looked up from reference TRBV3-1 and TRBJ1-2, is DTAVSQTPKYLVTQMGNDKSIKCEQNLGHDTMYWYKQDSKKFLKIMFSYNNKELIINETVPNRFSPKSPDKAHLNLHINSLELGDSAVYFCASRPRMQGGPFNYGYTFGSGTRLTVV.

This clonotype has ten or more counts. The V and J genes are TRBV27 and TRBJ2-7; 9 bases are shared with TRBD1. The CDR3 sequence is 15 residues long. Germline assignment: CDR1 MNHEY and CDR2 SMNVEV (reference sequence). V shed 6 bases and J 4 bases; nucleotides not matched to a gene: 10. CDR3 bases: TGTGCCAGCAGGGAGGAAGGACAGGGGAATTACGAGCAGTACTTC. Translated: CASREEGQGNYEQYF.

The CDR3 DNA is TGTGCCAGCAGCCAAGATCCGCCTAGCGGGAGGTCAGATACGCAGTATTTT. The encoded protein is CASSQDPPSGRSDTQYF. The chain couples TRBV3-1 to TRBJ2-3; TRBD2 matches at 11 bases. Germline CDR1 reads LGHDT; CDR2 reads YNNKEL (reference sequence). J gave up 4 bases and V 0 bases, and 6 bases lay outside the gene matches. CDR3 length equals 17 residues.

This clonotype was counted between two and nine times. The chain links TRBV19 to TRBJ2-2, with D possibly matching TRBD1 (6 bases). The germline CDR1 and CDR2 sequences are LNHDA and SQIVND (reference sequence). This CDR3 is 16 amino acids long. Trimming took off 2 bases at V and 0 bases at J, with 10 bases between the two ends. In nucleotides, the CDR3 is TGTGCCAGTAGTATAAGTCGGACAGCGAACACCGGGGAGCTGTTTTTT. It codes for CASSISRTANTGELFF.